Detailed here is one TCR beta chain. The CDR3 has 12 residues. V lost 7 bases and J 6 bases, leaving 11 bases between the germline ends. The germline V gene encodes CDR1 SGHRS and CDR2 YFSETQ. The data are from a study of blood T cell repertoires in COVID-19. Clones were read by immunoSEQ multiplex PCR, and TCRdb kept only the in-frame ones, dropping some. The sample has about 480,000 clones, around 88% seen once. The chain joins TRBV5-1 to TRBJ2-1; D is unresolved. The sample was peripheral blood. The TCR originated in a woman aged 25 to 39 with acute or convalescent COVID-19. CDR3 protein: CASLRSPNEQFF. CDR3 nucleotides: TGCGCCAGCTTGCGAAGCCCCAATGAGCAGTTCTTC.